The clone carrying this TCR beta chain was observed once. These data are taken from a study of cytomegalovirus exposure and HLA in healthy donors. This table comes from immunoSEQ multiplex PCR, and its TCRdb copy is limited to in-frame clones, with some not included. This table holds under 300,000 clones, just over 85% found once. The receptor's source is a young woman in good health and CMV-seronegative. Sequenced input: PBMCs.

The CDR3 coding sequence is TGTGCCAGCAGCCCACCGCGAACCGGGGAGCTGTTTTTT. Protein product: CASSPPRTGELFF. This chain links TRBV9 with TRBJ2-2, with unresolved D. The CDR3 loop spans 13 amino acids. The germline gives CDR1 SGDLS, CDR2 YYNGEE. Trimming removed 4 bases at V and 5 bases at J, with 9 bases between.